This is a list of T cell receptor beta chains from one sample in a study of T-cell reconstitution after alpha-beta-depleted transplantation in children. TCRdb reanalysed the PCR reads using MiXCR and keeps one entry per CDR3 protein. The sample includes a few hundred thousand distinct CDR3 sequences, about 24% of them seen just once. The starting material was PBMCs, mostly from graft donor cells, obtained 360 days after TCRalphabeta/CD19-depleted stem cell transplant. These receptors originate from a female patient aged 2-9 years who had a stem cell transplant for congenital amegakaryocytic thrombocytopenia, so the T cells may come from the graft donor. The CDR3 runs from the conserved cysteine through the conserved F or W. The D gene is left open where the match is weak. Size is omitted from some rows. Given values are once, few, many or a class for expanded clones.

v_call	j_call	d_call	clone_size	cdr3_nt	cdr3_aa
TRBV12-3/TRBV12-4	TRBJ2-2	NA	NA	TGTGCCAGCAGTTCGACAGGGAGGGCCGGGGAGCTGTTTTTT	CASSSTGRAGELFF
TRBV6-1	TRBJ1-3	NA	few	TGTGCCAGCAGGACAGTGAACTCTGGAAACACCATATATTTT	CASRTVNSGNTIYF
TRBV12-3/TRBV12-4	TRBJ2-2	TRBD2	few	TGTGCCAGCAGTCCCAAGACTAGCGGAACGAACACCGGGGAGCTGTTTTTT	CASSPKTSGTNTGELFF
TRBV11-2	TRBJ2-7	NA	NA	TGTGCCAGCAGCTTAGGCACGGGGGGCGATACCGAGCAGTACTTC	CASSLGTGGDTEQYF
TRBV18	TRBJ1-1	NA	few	TGTGCCAGCTCACTGGCCCTCGCGAACACTGAAGCTTTCTTT	CASSLALANTEAFF
TRBV5-1	TRBJ2-1	NA	NA	TGCGCCAGCAGCTTGGGGACCAGCGGGTTTTACAATGAGCAGTTCTTC	CASSLGTSGFYNEQFF
TRBV12-3/TRBV12-4	TRBJ2-1	TRBD2	many	TGTGCCAGCAGTGGATCCGGGAGGTACAATGAGCAGTTCTTC	CASSGSGRYNEQFF
TRBV9	TRBJ2-7	NA	few	TGTGCCAGCAGCGCTTCCCGGACATCCACCGAGCAGTACTTC	CASSASRTSTEQYF
TRBV6-4	TRBJ2-3	NA	NA	TGTGCCAGCAGTGACTCGATCATTAGCACAGATACGCAGTATTTT	CASSDSIISTDTQYF
TRBV20-1	TRBJ2-3	TRBD2	many	TGCAGTGCTAGAAAACTAGCGGTTGCTACAGATACGCAGTATTTT	CSARKLAVATDTQYF
TRBV21-1	TRBJ2-1	NA	NA	TGTGCCAGCAGCGTTCGACAGGGCTACAATGAGCAGTTCTTC	CASSVRQGYNEQFF
TRBV4-2	TRBJ2-3	TRBD1	NA	TGTGCCAGCAGCCACCGGACAGGGAACACAGATACGCAGTATTTT	CASSHRTGNTDTQYF
TRBV12-3/TRBV12-4	TRBJ1-2	NA	NA	TGTGCCAGCAGCGCTGACAGTCCAACTCTTGGTGGCTACACCTTC	CASSADSPTLGGYTF
TRBV5-1	TRBJ2-3	TRBD2	many	TGTGCCAGCAGAACTAGCGGGAGGACAGATACGCAGTATTTT	CASRTSGRTDTQYF
TRBV12-3/TRBV12-4	TRBJ2-7	NA	NA	TGTGCCAGCAGTTTAGGACTGGAGGCCTACGAGCAGTACTTC	CASSLGLEAYEQYF
TRBV5-1	TRBJ2-7	TRBD1	few	TGCGCCAGCAGCAATCGACAGGGGGCCTACGAGCAGTACTTC	CASSNRQGAYEQYF
TRBV2	TRBJ2-5	TRBD2	few	TGTGCCAGCAAACCAGGGACTAGCGACCCTACCCAGTACTTC	CASKPGTSDPTQYF
TRBV6-2/TRBV6-3	TRBJ2-2	TRBD2	NA	TGTGCCAGCAGTAAACTAGCGGCGAACACCGGGGAGCTGTTTTTT	CASSKLAANTGELFF
TRBV20-1	TRBJ1-6	NA	once	TGCAGTGCCGGGACCCCAGGAGGAGGCCCGGGGAATTCACCCCTCCACTTT	CSAGTPGGGPGNSPLHF
TRBV4-2	TRBJ2-3	TRBD2	few	TGTGCCAGCAGCCCTGGGCAGCGGGGGGGCCGGACAGATACGCAGTATTTT	CASSPGQRGGRTDTQYF
TRBV5-1	TRBJ2-4	NA	NA	TGCGCCAGCAGCTTGGAGGGGACGGGCGGCATTCAGTACTTC	CASSLEGTGGIQYF
TRBV20-1	TRBJ2-7	TRBD2	NA	TGCAGTGCTATTAGCGGGAGCCACTCCTACGAGCAGTACTTC	CSAISGSHSYEQYF
TRBV2	TRBJ2-1	NA	few	TGTGCCAGCAGTGTGGAGGTTAGCAATGAGCAGTTCTTC	CASSVEVSNEQFF
TRBV11-2	TRBJ2-5	NA	NA	TGTGCCAGCAGCTTAGGAGCAACAACATGGGGGGAAGAGACCCAGTACTTC	CASSLGATTWGEETQYF
TRBV10-3	TRBJ1-2	TRBD1	many	TGTGCCATCAGTGGACAGGGAGGGTCGTCCTATGGCTACACCTTC	CAISGQGGSSYGYTF
TRBV28	TRBJ1-1	NA	NA	TGTGCCAGCAGTTCACCTGCGATGAACACTGAAGCTTTCTTT	CASSSPAMNTEAFF
TRBV4-2	TRBJ2-5	NA	NA	TGTGCCAGCAGCCAAGAGGTGGCGGGAACGGGAGAGACCCAGTACTTC	CASSQEVAGTGETQYF
TRBV7-6	TRBJ2-7	TRBD2	NA	TGTGCCAGCAGCGCTAGCGGGTTAACCTACGAGCAGTACTTC	CASSASGLTYEQYF
TRBV3-1	TRBJ2-5	NA	NA	TGTGCCAGCAGCCGCCGCTACCCGGAGATAGGAGAGACCCAGTACTTC	CASSRRYPEIGETQYF
TRBV12-3/TRBV12-4	TRBJ1-1	NA	few	TGTGCCAGCAGTCTCACCTTGACGGCCGAAGCTTTCTTT	CASSLTLTAEAFF
TRBV3-1	TRBJ1-2	NA	few	TGTGCCAGCAGCGCCCGGGCCTATGGCTACACCTTC	CASSARAYGYTF
TRBV20-1	TRBJ1-5	NA	NA	TGCAGTGCTAGAGCAGCCCCGGTGTCCCAGCATTTT	CSARAAPVSQHF
TRBV29-1	TRBJ2-2	NA	NA	TGCAGCGTTGCGCAGGGTCTCCCCGGGGAGCTGTTTTTT	CSVAQGLPGELFF
TRBV7-2	TRBJ2-7	NA	NA	TGTGCCAGCAGCCAACAACCCGGGCCCTACGAGCAGTACTTC	CASSQQPGPYEQYF
TRBV5-6	TRBJ2-1	NA	once	TGTGCCAGCAGCTTGGTATTAGTCCGCTCCTACAATGAGCAGTTCTTC	CASSLVLVRSYNEQFF
TRBV2	TRBJ2-1	NA	NA	TGTGCCAGCAGTAAATACCACTACAATGAGCAGTTCTTC	CASSKYHYNEQFF
TRBV27	TRBJ2-5	NA	NA	TGTGCCAGCAGTTCCCTGCAGGGTCGGTTGCGGGAGACCCAGTACTTC	CASSSLQGRLRETQYF
TRBV29-1	TRBJ2-7	TRBD2	few	TGCAGCGTTGGGGGGGGAAAGGGTGTCTACGAGCAGTACTTC	CSVGGGKGVYEQYF
TRBV20-1	TRBJ2-1	TRBD2	few	TGCAGTGCGATTGCCCCGGGACTAGCGGGTAATGAGCAGTTCTTC	CSAIAPGLAGNEQFF
TRBV20-1	TRBJ2-7	TRBD2	few	TGCAGTGCTACCTCAACACTAGCGGGAAGCTTATACGAGCAGTACTTC	CSATSTLAGSLYEQYF
TRBV2	TRBJ2-5	TRBD1	many	TGTGCCAGCATCCTGGGGACAGGGCAAGAGACCCAGTACTTC	CASILGTGQETQYF
TRBV28	TRBJ2-3	NA	few	TGTGCCAGCAGTTTATGGAATACGCAGTATTTT	CASSLWNTQYF
TRBV5-1	TRBJ1-5	NA	NA	TGCGCCAGCAGCTTGGCCTCAGGGCTTGGTCAGCCCCAGCATTTT	CASSLASGLGQPQHF
TRBV19	TRBJ2-7	TRBD1	many	TGTGCCAGTAAAAGGTGGGACAGGGGAAACTACGAGCAGTACTTC	CASKRWDRGNYEQYF
TRBV24-1	TRBJ1-2	TRBD1	NA	TGTGCCACCAGTGATTCAGGGACAGCCCACTATGGCTACACCTTC	CATSDSGTAHYGYTF
TRBV12-3/TRBV12-4	TRBJ1-5	NA	few	TGTGCCAGCAGTTTTTGGGGGCATCCCCAGCATTTT	CASSFWGHPQHF
TRBV7-3	TRBJ2-2	NA	few	TGTGCCAGCAGCGGAACCAACACCGGGGAGCTGTTTTTT	CASSGTNTGELFF
TRBV12-3/TRBV12-4	TRBJ2-2	TRBD1	many	TGTGCCAGCAGTAGGACAGGGCGCGGGGAGCTGTTTTTT	CASSRTGRGELFF
TRBV4-1	TRBJ2-1	NA	many	TGTGCCAGCAGTCAATACAATGAGCAGTTCTTC	CASSQYNEQFF
TRBV5-1	TRBJ1-1	NA	few	TGCGCCAGCAGCTTGTCCCGGAGTGTCATGAACACTGAAGCTTTCTTT	CASSLSRSVMNTEAFF
TRBV7-9	TRBJ1-1	TRBD1	few	TGTGCCAGCAGCCGAGACAGGGTGAACACTGAAGCTTTCTTT	CASSRDRVNTEAFF
TRBV12-3/TRBV12-4	TRBJ2-1	NA	NA	TGTGCCAGCAGTTTTGGGGGGCCAGTCTACAATGAGCAGTTCTTC	CASSFGGPVYNEQFF
TRBV12-3/TRBV12-4	TRBJ1-1	NA	NA	TGTGCCAGCAGTTTAACAGGGTCGGACACTGAAGCTTTCTTT	CASSLTGSDTEAFF
TRBV4-3	TRBJ2-7	TRBD1	NA	TGCGCCAGCAGCCACGATTGGGACAGGGGTTACGAGCAGTACTTC	CASSHDWDRGYEQYF
TRBV4-2	TRBJ2-7	NA	few	TGTGCCAGCAGCCAAGCCCACGAGCAGTACTTC	CASSQAHEQYF
TRBV9	TRBJ2-1	NA	NA	TGTGCCAGCAGCGTAGTTCTAGCCCCGACCTACAATGAGCAGTTCTTC	CASSVVLAPTYNEQFF